This entry lists 21 T cell receptor beta chains sequenced from one sample in a study of cytomegalovirus exposure and HLA in healthy donors. PCR amplification relied on 60 Vbeta primers (plus 13 Jbeta primers). Profiling relied on immunoSEQ multiplex PCR, and the TCRdb table lists in-frame clones only, not all of them. Of over 130,000 clones in the sample, 70% to 90% were seen once. The sequencing input was PBMCs. All receptors derive from a woman aged 40 to 49 in good health and CMV-seronegative.

This chain joins TRBV29-1 and TRBJ2-1, with TRBD1 identical over 7 bases. The germline CDR1 and CDR2 sequences are SQVTM and ANQGSEA. This CDR3 is 13 amino acids long. The J segment lost 8 bases and the V segment lost 7 bases, leaving 11 bases of the junction unmatched. The DNA of the CDR3 is TGCAGCGCCGCCCAGGGAACAGGGGATGAGCAGTTCTTC. It translates to CSAAQGTGDEQFF.

The chain uses TRBV5-8 and TRBJ2-2; 11 bases line up with TRBD1. Trimming took 9 bases from V and 7 from J; bases not matched to a gene: 14. The length of the CDR3 is 16 residues. Germline CDR1 is SGHTS and CDR2 is YDEGEE. CDR3 protein: CAKGTGGMMYGGELFF. CDR3 nucleotide sequence: TGTGCCAAGGGGACAGGGGGGATGATGTACGGCGGGGAGCTGTTTTTT.

This chain uses TRBV7-9 with TRBJ2-7; D is possibly TRBD2 (6 bases). Germline V CDR1 and CDR2: SEHNR, FQNEAQ (reference sequence). CDR3 length equals 14 residues. Trimming removed 6 bases at V and 2 bases at J, with 14 bases between. The CDR3 loop is CASRPVRGPYEQYF. CDR3 coding DNA: TGTGCCAGCAGGCCTGTGCGGGGACCCTACGAGCAGTACTTC.

This clone has a single count. The V gene is TRBV9, the J gene TRBJ1-4; the D is unclear. The CDR3 runs 15 residues. The ends were cut back, 0 bases at V and 4 bases at J, with 10 bases in the middle. Germline V gene data show CDR1 as SGDLS and CDR2 as YYNGEE. CDR3 protein: CASSVGGAYNEKLFF. CDR3 nucleotide sequence: TGTGCCAGCAGCGTAGGTGGAGCCTATAATGAAAAACTGTTTTTT.

This clone turned up a few times. The chain uses TRBV4-3 and TRBJ2-7; 10 positions match TRBD2. The CDR3 is 13 residues long. J gave up 4 bases and V 3 bases, and 0 bases lay outside the gene matches. CDR1 is LGHNA and CDR2 is YSLEER in the germline V gene. The CDR3 spells CASSQTSGYEQYF. The DNA of the CDR3 is TGCGCCAGCAGCCAGACTAGCGGGTACGAGCAGTACTTC.

This rearrangement joins TRBV28 to TRBJ2-7; no clear D. In germline, CDR1 is MDHEN, CDR2 SYDVKM. CDR3 length: 13 residues. The V and J ends lost 6 bases and 4 bases respectively, with 13 bases between them. The CDR3 sequence is CASSRRSQYEQYF. The CDR3 DNA reads as TGTGCCAGCAGCCGGAGATCGCAGTACGAGCAGTACTTC.

This clone was counted only a few times. The junction departs from germline at one end; a sequencing error may be responsible. This sequence joins TRBV7-9 and TRBJ2-7; 10 bases agree with TRBD2. The CDR3 runs 13 residues. The germline V gene encodes CDR1 SEHNR and CDR2 FQNEAQ (reference sequence). CDR3 region: CASSPGTSAPLDF. The CDR3 DNA follows: TGTGCCAGCAGCCCCGGGACTAGCGCGCCCCTGGACTTC.

V is TRBV4-1 and J is TRBJ2-1, with D perhaps matching TRBD2 (5 bases). In germline, CDR1 is MGHRA, CDR2 YSYEKL. This CDR3 region has 16 residues. V shed 4 bases and J shed 6 bases, with 19 bases lying between them. Here the CDR3 DNA reads TGCGCCAGCAGCCTTTGGGTGGCTAGTGAGGGCAATGAGCAGTTCTTC. Its protein is CASSLWVASEGNEQFF.

J is TRBJ2-2 and V is TRBV28; a possible D gene is TRBD2 (6 bases). With 8 bases removed from V and 7 bases from J, the gap between germline ends came to 29 bases. Germline assignment: CDR1 MDHEN and CDR2 SYDVKM. The CDR3 is 18 amino acids. DNA of the CDR3: TGTGCCAGCGGCCGGAGGGGATTTGGGGGAGCATTGGGCGGGGAGCTGTTTTTT. It codes for CASGRRGFGGALGGELFF.

The J gene is TRBJ2-7, the V gene TRBV14; 7 bases line up with TRBD1. CDR1 and CDR2 from the germline V gene are SGHDN and FVKESK. After removal of 5 bases from V and 2 bases from J, the junction contained 3 bases not matched to a gene. This CDR3 is 13 amino acids long. This CDR3 reads CASSMTGPYEQYF. For the CDR3, the DNA is TGTGCCAGCAGCATGACAGGGCCCTACGAGCAGTACTTC.

This chain uses TRBV29-1 with TRBJ2-3; D is uncertain. The CDR3 runs to 12 residues. V dropped 5 bases and J dropped 1 base, with 7 bases sitting between them. Germline CDR1 is SQVTM and CDR2 is ANQGSEA. In nucleotides, the CDR3 is TGCAGCGTTACTGTGGGCACAGATACGCAGTATTTT. This translates into CSVTVGTDTQYF.

The J gene is TRBJ1-1, the V gene TRBV28; 9 bases are shared with TRBD1. Germline trimming cut 3 bases from V and 0 bases from J; bases unmatched to any gene: 11. CDR3 size: 18 residues. CDR1 and CDR2 from the germline V gene are MDHEN and SYDVKM. The CDR3 loop is CASSFSYRGPIMNTEAFF. CDR3 in DNA: TGTGCCAGCAGTTTCAGTTACAGGGGGCCCATTATGAACACTGAAGCTTTCTTT.

The V gene is TRBV10-3, the J gene TRBJ2-5; 9 bases fit TRBD2. The trim removed 2 bases at V and 5 bases at J, leaving 9 bases unmatched. The germline V gene has CDR1 ENHRY and CDR2 SYGVKD. The CDR3 spans 16 residues. The CDR3, as DNA: TGTGCCATCAGTGAGGGCCTAGCGGGACGGTTTGAGACCCAGTACTTC. Residues: CAISEGLAGRFETQYF.

The chain couples TRBV7-2 to TRBJ1-5, with D unclear. Trimming shortened V by 5 bases and J by 4 bases, and 9 bases separated the two germline ends. This CDR3 is built from 13 residues. CDR1 is SGHTA, CDR2 FQGNSA, per germline. The CDR3 DNA reads as TGTGCCAGCAGCCTCACTTATAATCAGCCCCAGCATTTT. Protein: CASSLTYNQPQHF.

The J gene is TRBJ1-2, the V gene TRBV15, with D possibly matching TRBD1 (5 bases). This CDR3 is 15 amino acids long. V was cut by 1 base and J by 9 bases, with 18 bases left in between. Germline CDR1 reads LNHNV; CDR2 reads YYDKDF (reference sequence). CDR3 amino acids: CATSRVGRGTGSYTF. The CDR3 region has the DNA TGTGCCACCAGCAGAGTTGGTCGGGGGACGGGCAGCTACACCTTC.

The chain combines TRBV10-3 with TRBJ1-1; TRBD1 might be the D (6 bases). Germline CDR1 reads ENHRY; CDR2 reads SYGVKD. V was cut by 4 bases and J by 6 bases, with 18 bases left in between. This CDR3 has 15 residues. The CDR3 region is CAISAGQGQGAEAFF. The CDR3 nucleotides read TGTGCCATCAGTGCGGGCCAGGGGCAGGGTGCTGAAGCTTTCTTT.

The chain joins TRBV7-9 to TRBJ1-1; D call uncertain. Trimming removed 7 bases at V and 7 bases at J, with 16 bases between. The CDR3 runs to 13 residues. Looked up from germline, CDR1 is SEHNR and CDR2 is FQNEAQ (reference sequence). The CDR3: CASTPSFGGEAFF. The DNA for the CDR3 is TGTGCCAGCACCCCGTCATTTGGCGGTGAAGCTTTCTTT.

This sequence joins TRBV2 and TRBJ2-1; 10 bases align to TRBD2. In germline, CDR1 is SNHLY, CDR2 FYNNEI. The CDR3 is 13 amino acids. The junction had 4 bases not matched to a gene; V was cut back by 4 bases and J by 10 bases. The CDR3 is CASSGLAGDEQFF. Written as DNA, the CDR3 is TGTGCCAGCAGTGGGCTAGCGGGAGACGAGCAGTTCTTC.

The chain links TRBV30 to TRBJ2-3; possibly TRBD1 for D (5 bases). The CDR3 runs to 14 residues. Germline V CDR1 and CDR2: GTSNPN, SVGIG (reference sequence). V lost 3 bases to trimming and J lost 2 bases, with 12 bases between them. The CDR3 spells CAWRGPAHTDTQYF. The CDR3 nucleotides read TGTGCCTGGAGGGGGCCAGCACACACAGATACGCAGTATTTT.

The genes are TRBV11-3 and TRBJ1-1; 8 bases line up with TRBD1. The junction had 8 bases not matched to a gene; V was cut back by 0 bases and J by 5 bases. The CDR3 is 16 residues long. Germline V gene data show CDR1 as SGHNT and CDR2 as YENEEA. CDR3 nucleotides: TGTGCCAGCAGCTTAGAGGGAAAGCAGGGGGCTACTGAAGCTTTCTTT. The encoded protein is CASSLEGKQGATEAFF.

This chain links TRBV30 with TRBJ2-1; maybe TRBD2 (6 bases). The V gene's germline CDR1 is GTSNPN and CDR2 SVGIG (reference sequence). The CDR3 is made up of 16 amino acids. Trimming took off 1 base at V and 7 bases at J, with 20 bases between the two ends. The DNA for the CDR3 is TGTGCCTGGAGTGGGGCCGGCGGGGTGGGGCCGAATGAGCAGTTCTTC. Its protein product is CAWSGAGGVGPNEQFF.